This T cell receptor (beta chain) emerged from a study of T cell responses to AZD1222 COVID-19 vaccine. Across the study: Some second doses came at about 4 weeks and others at about 12 weeks; these were pooled. General observations from the study: Vaccination with two AZD1222 doses was followed by a rise in Spike-specific TCR breadth and depth. White British donors predominated, females outnumbered males, and clonal diversity was possibly underestimated.

Losses at the gene ends were 3 bases for V and 5 bases for J; bases not matched to a gene: 4. The germline V gene has CDR1 SGHRS and CDR2 YFSETQ. This CDR3 is built from 13 residues. In regard to this clone: Its specificity is not known.

The repertoire was sequenced with immunoSEQ multiplex PCR; TCRdb's copy has only in-frame clones and lacks some. The sample includes approximately 170,000 clones, more than 85% seen only once; the top ten take about 3.9%. The chain employs TRBV5-1 and TRBJ1-1; TRBD1 matches at 7 bases. The sequencing used peripheral blood, collected on day 0 of AZD1222 vaccination. The clonotype was recovered from an adult in good health. CDR3 loop: CASSSQGETEAFF. The CDR3 DNA follows: TGCGCCAGCAGCTCGCAGGGGGAGACTGAAGCTTTCTTT.